This entry lists 15 T cell receptor beta chains sequenced from one sample in a study of cytomegalovirus exposure and HLA in healthy donors. This PCR relied on a set of 60 Vbeta primers and 13 Jbeta primers. Clones were read by immunoSEQ multiplex PCR, and TCRdb kept only the in-frame ones, dropping some. The data show about 180,000 clones, 80% seen once. Sample: PBMCs. These receptors came from a man aged 40-49 years in good health and CMV-seronegative.

The V gene is TRBV30, the J gene TRBJ1-1; D gene uncertain. Trimming cost V 0 bases and J 1 base, with 9 bases left between them. The CDR3 is 14 residues long. Germline lookup yields CDR1 GTSNPN and CDR2 SVGIG (reference sequence). CDR3 sequence: CAWSVSSSNTEAFF. CDR3 DNA: TGTGCCTGGAGTGTAAGCTCATCGAACACTGAAGCTTTCTTT.

The chain joins TRBV5-4 to TRBJ1-2; D is perhaps TRBD1 (6 bases). The CDR3 has 15 amino acids. Deletions cut 5 bases from V and 4 bases from J, with 18 bases between. Germline assignment: CDR1 SGHNT and CDR2 YYREEE (reference sequence). The CDR3 DNA reads TGTGCCAGCAGGCACACAGGGAGTTTTTTCTATGGCTACACCTTC. Its translation: CASRHTGSFFYGYTF.

This chain joins TRBV7-8 and TRBJ2-7; 9 nucleotides agree with TRBD1. Germline loops: CDR1 SGHVS, CDR2 FQNEAQ. J was trimmed by 3 bases and V by 1 base; bases with no gene match: 7. This CDR3 contains 16 residues. The CDR3 here is CASSLGGQGNFYEQYF. DNA for the CDR3: TGTGCCAGCAGCTTAGGGGGACAGGGAAACTTCTACGAGCAGTACTTC.

This clone was counted many times. This chain connects TRBV4-1 to TRBJ2-6, with 7 nucleotides matching TRBD1. The CDR3 contains 18 residues. Germline V gene sequence: CDR1 MGHRA, CDR2 YSYEKL. The ends lost 4 bases at V and 4 bases at J; junction bases unmatched: 13. The CDR3 protein is CASSRGTARGLGANVLTF. CDR3 DNA sequence: TGCGCCAGCAGCCGAGGGACAGCCCGGGGATTAGGGGCCAACGTCCTGACTTTC.

The V gene is TRBV10-3, the J gene TRBJ2-6; D ambiguous. V was cut by 10 bases and J by 3 bases, with 7 bases left in between. CDR3 length: 12 residues. Germline V gene lookup returns CDR1 ENHRY and CDR2 SYGVKD. The CDR3 region has the DNA TGTGCCACCAACGGTGGGGCCAACGTCCTGACTTTC. This codes for CATNGGANVLTF.

This clone was detected a few times. The chain is built from TRBV9 and TRBJ1-1; D uncertain. The CDR3 length is 13 residues. Germline V CDR1 and CDR2: SGDLS, YYNGEE. The V and J ends lost 5 bases and 5 bases respectively, with 13 bases between them. The CDR3 DNA reads as TGTGCCAGCAGAGGGCCCGCGGGGACTGAAGCTTTCTTT. This translates into CASRGPAGTEAFF.

The chain couples TRBV12-5 to TRBJ2-7; D remains ambiguous. This CDR3 contains 11 residues. V lost 2 bases and J 5 bases, leaving 4 bases between the germline ends. Germline CDR1 reads LGHNT; CDR2 reads FRNRAP. The CDR3 here is CASGLFNEQYF. CDR3 coding DNA: TGTGCTAGTGGTTTGTTTAACGAGCAGTACTTC.

The V call is TRBV27, the J call TRBJ2-7; the match to TRBD2 covers 9 bases. The CDR3 consists of 13 residues. The trim removed 5 bases at V and 3 bases at J, leaving 2 bases unmatched. Germline values: CDR1 MNHEY, CDR2 SMNVEV (reference sequence). The CDR3 DNA is TGTGCCAGCAGTGGGACTAGCAGCTACGAGCAGTACTTC. Amino acids: CASSGTSSYEQYF.

This chain joins TRBV6-5 and TRBJ2-3, with D perhaps matching TRBD2 (6 bases). Between the trimmed V and J ends, which lost 5 bases and 0 bases, there was a span of 12 bases. The CDR3 is made up of 15 amino acids. The V gene's germline CDR1 is MNHEY and CDR2 SVGAGI. The CDR3 DNA sequence: TGTGCCAGCAGTCAGGGACTGCCTAGCACAGATACGCAGTATTTT. This codes for CASSQGLPSTDTQYF.

This clone was picked up a small number of times. The chain joins TRBV7-2 to TRBJ1-2; D is unclear. Germline values: CDR1 SGHTA, CDR2 FQGNSA. This CDR3 is built from 12 residues. V was trimmed by 4 bases and J by 8 bases, leaving 11 bases between them. As DNA, the CDR3 is TGTGCCAGCAGCTCGGGTTTTGGGGGCTACACCTTC. Its protein product is CASSSGFGGYTF.

The chain combines TRBV7-3 with TRBJ2-7; 8 nucleotides line up with TRBD2. Germline assignment: CDR1 SGHTA and CDR2 FQGTGA. CDR3 size: 14 residues. The trim removed 5 bases at V and 7 bases at J, leaving 10 bases unmatched. The CDR3 nucleotides read TGTGCCAGCAGCCCCTCAGCGGGAGCGGGGGAGCAGTACTTC. Translating gives CASSPSAGAGEQYF.

The chain is built from TRBV5-1 and TRBJ1-1; D gene uncertain. This CDR3 spans 14 amino acids. Germline V lookup: CDR1 SGHRS, CDR2 YFSETQ. The V end lost 2 bases, the J end lost 7 bases, and 15 bases lay between the germline ends. CDR3 sequence (DNA): TGCGCCAGCAGCTTTGAGGGTGGGCCAATTGAAGCTTTCTTT. This gives the protein CASSFEGGPIEAFF.

The V call is TRBV2, the J call TRBJ1-1, with TRBD1 as a possible D gene (5 bases). Germline CDR1 is SNHLY and CDR2 is FYNNEI. The CDR3 is 13 amino acids. Trimming left V 1 base short and J 4 bases short, with 7 bases between. CDR3 residues: CASSEEGLTEAFF. In DNA form, the CDR3 reads TGTGCCAGCAGTGAAGAGGGGCTCACTGAAGCTTTCTTT.

The V call is TRBV7-2, the J call TRBJ2-5; 7 nucleotides align to TRBD1. CDR3 length equals 14 residues. CDR1 is SGHTA, CDR2 FQGNSA, per germline. V dropped 2 bases and J dropped 5; count of bases not matched to a gene: 5. DNA for the CDR3: TGTGCCAGCAGCTTACAGGGGGTCGGGGAGACCCAGTACTTC. It encodes CASSLQGVGETQYF.

This clone came up a few times. The chain links TRBV6-6 to TRBJ1-5; 8 bases map to TRBD1. There are 15 residues in the CDR3. Losses at the gene ends were 6 bases for V and 7 bases for J; bases not matched to a gene: 11. CDR1 and CDR2 from the germline V gene are MNHNY and SVGAGI (reference sequence). The CDR3 DNA is TGTGCCAGCAGGGACTCGGACAGGGTCGTACAGCCCCAGCATTTT. Amino acid sequence: CASRDSDRVVQPQHF.